These 15 T cell receptor beta chains originate from one sample sequenced in a study of shared clonotypes between healthy human individuals. Libraries were prepared by immunoSEQ multiplex PCR; TCRdb keeps only in-frame clonotypes and omits some of them. The sample records 2 million or so clones, roughly 95% being singletons. CD8 cells classed as naive were CD45RO-negative and positively selected for CCR7, excluding terminally differentiated effector memory CD45RA+ cells. The source material was naive CD8+ T cells sorted from blood. Receptors were obtained from a man aged 18 to 29 in good health.

The rearrangement uses TRBV19 and TRBJ1-1; D is uncertain. The CDR3 is 16 residues long. Germline values: CDR1 LNHDA, CDR2 SQIVND (reference sequence). Between the trimmed V and J ends, which lost 3 bases and 1 base, there was a span of 15 bases. Here the CDR3 reads CASSIPPLTENTEAFF. The CDR3 nucleotides read TGTGCCAGTAGTATTCCCCCTTTAACAGAGAACACTGAAGCTTTCTTT.

This chain joins TRBV11-2 and TRBJ2-7; D gene ambiguous. The V gene lost 0 bases and the J gene lost 5 bases, with 11 bases spanning the gap. There are 14 residues in the CDR3. Per the germline V gene, CDR1 is SGHAT and CDR2 is FQNNGV. In DNA, the CDR3 is TGTGCCAGCAGCTTAGAGGTCTGGGCCGACGAGCAGTACTTC. It translates to CASSLEVWADEQYF. Together with reference TRBV11-2 and TRBJ2-7, the CDR3 gives the full variable domain: EAGVAQSPRYKIIEKRQSVAFWCNPISGHATLYWYQQILGQGPKLLIQFQNNGVVDDSQLPKDRFSAERLKGVDSTLKIQPAKLEDSAVYLCASSLEVWADEQYFGPGTRLTVT.

In its sample, this clone was seen once. The rearrangement links TRBV15 to TRBJ1-2; D unresolved. Germline CDR1 LNHNV, CDR2 YYDKDF (reference sequence). The CDR3 runs to 16 residues. V lost 0 bases and J 4 bases, leaving 15 bases between the germline ends. Written as DNA, the CDR3 is TGTGCCACCAGCAGAGATAAAGAGGGAGTAGGCTATGGCTACACCTTC. It codes for CATSRDKEGVGYGYTF.

This rearrangement joins TRBV6-1 to TRBJ1-1, with D unclear. The CDR3 spans 12 residues. V was shortened by 4 bases and J by 4 bases, with 7 bases between the two germline ends. Germline loops: CDR1 MNHNS, CDR2 SASEGT. The CDR3 bases are TGTGCCAGCAGTGCGGGGTCCACTGAAGCTTTCTTT. It translates to CASSAGSTEAFF.

The rearrangement uses TRBV7-9 and TRBJ2-7; TRBD1 or TRBD2 may be the D gene (5 bases each). In germline, CDR1 is SEHNR, CDR2 FQNEAQ (reference sequence). There are 15 residues in the CDR3. The V gene lost 1 base and the J gene lost 2 bases, with 12 bases spanning the gap. CDR3 amino acids: CASSLEDSGTYEQYF. CDR3 DNA: TGTGCCAGCAGCTTAGAGGACTCAGGGACCTACGAGCAGTACTTC.

Only one count was recorded for this clone. The chain recombines TRBV7-6 with TRBJ2-7; 8 nucleotides match TRBD1. The CDR3 is 15 amino acids. Germline CDR1 reads SGHVS; CDR2 reads FNYEAQ. With V trimmed by 5 bases and J by 0 bases, 6 bases remained unmatched. The CDR3 nucleotides read TGTGCCAGCAGCCCAGGGGGCTTCACCTCCTACGAGCAGTACTTC. This gives the protein CASSPGGFTSYEQYF.

A word on this clone: This sample also contains other DNA sequences that code for the same CDR3. This chain links TRBV5-6 with TRBJ1-1; D possibly corresponds to TRBD1 (5 bases). V was pared by 3 bases and J by 2 bases, with 8 bases between. The germline V gene encodes CDR1 SGHDT and CDR2 YYEEEE. The CDR3 runs 13 residues. DNA for the CDR3: TGTGCCAGCAGCTGGGGCCTTAACACTGAAGCTTTCTTT. Translation gives CASSWGLNTEAFF.

This clone was seen a single time. The chain recombines TRBV11-2 with TRBJ2-1; D remains unclear. Germline CDR1 and CDR2: SGHAT and FQNNGV. The CDR3 extends over 14 amino acids. V was shortened by 1 base and J by 4 bases, with 8 bases between the two germline ends. CDR3 DNA sequence: TGTGCCAGCAGCTTAGGTACTTTTTACAATGAGCAGTTCTTC. As protein: CASSLGTFYNEQFF.

This chain links TRBV7-8 with TRBJ1-2, with a tentative D call TRBD1 (5 bases). Germline CDR1 SGHVS, CDR2 FQNEAQ. The CDR3 extends over 14 amino acids. Trimming pared 1 base from V and 4 bases from J, leaving 10 bases between. CDR3 in amino acids: CASSLVGRSYGYTF. The CDR3 DNA reads TGTGCCAGCAGCTTAGTGGGACGGTCCTATGGCTACACCTTC.

The chain recombines TRBV5-1 with TRBJ1-1; weak D call: TRBD1 (5 bases). V was cut by 1 base and J by 6 bases, with 10 bases left in between. The CDR3 is made up of 13 amino acids. Germline V gene sequence: CDR1 SGHRS, CDR2 YFSETQ. In nucleotides, the CDR3 is TGCGCCAGCAGCTTGCAGGGCCCCCCTGAAGCTTTCTTT. Amino acids: CASSLQGPPEAFF.

This chain uses TRBV9 with TRBJ1-6, with D unclear. The CDR3 extends over 16 amino acids. The V end lost 1 base, the J end lost 5 bases, and 13 bases lay between the germline ends. Germline CDR1 reads SGDLS; CDR2 reads YYNGEE. The CDR3 loop reads CASSVSEVSNNSPLHF. CDR3 bases: TGTGCCAGCAGCGTATCCGAGGTCTCAAATAATTCACCCCTCCACTTT.

The rearrangement uses TRBV9 and TRBJ1-1; D remains unclear. CDR3 length: 13 residues. V was clipped by 4 bases and J by 0 bases, with 7 bases between them. Germline CDR1 is SGDLS and CDR2 is YYNGEE. The CDR3 sequence is CASSPRLNTEAFF. The CDR3 bases are TGTGCCAGCAGCCCGCGGTTGAACACTGAAGCTTTCTTT.

Of note for this clone: Its ends do not fully match the called genes, so a read error is possible. The CDR3: CASGLTSGIHEQYF. The CDR3 nucleotides read TGTGCCAGCGGTTTGACTAGCGGGATCCACGAGCAGTACTTC. This sequence joins TRBV27 and TRBJ2-7, with 11 bases lining up with TRBD2. Germline V gene lookup returns CDR1 MNHEY and CDR2 SMNVEV (reference sequence). This CDR3 has 14 residues.

The chain uses TRBV2 and TRBJ2-7; weak D call: TRBD1 (5 bases). The length of the CDR3 is 14 residues. The germline V and J ends were trimmed by 7 bases and 0 bases, with 13 bases remaining between them. Per the germline V gene, CDR1 is SNHLY and CDR2 is FYNNEI. DNA of the CDR3: TGTGCCAGCACAATCGGACACCTCTCCTACGAGCAGTACTTC. As protein: CASTIGHLSYEQYF. The full variable domain, completed using reference TRBV2 and TRBJ2-7, is EPEVTQTPSHQVTQMGQEVILRCVPISNHLYFYWYRQILGQKVEFLVSFYNNEISEKSEIFDDQFSVERPDGSNFTLKIRSTKLEDSAMYFCASTIGHLSYEQYFGPGTRLTVT.

V is TRBV25-1 and J is TRBJ1-2, with 9 bases identical to TRBD1. CDR1 and CDR2 (germline): MGHDK, SYGVNS. The junction had 6 bases not matched to a gene; V was cut back by 4 bases and J by 3 bases. The CDR3 runs 15 residues. Here the CDR3 DNA reads TGTGCCAGCAGTGCTCTGGGGGACAGGGACTATGGCTACACCTTC. Translation gives CASSALGDRDYGYTF.